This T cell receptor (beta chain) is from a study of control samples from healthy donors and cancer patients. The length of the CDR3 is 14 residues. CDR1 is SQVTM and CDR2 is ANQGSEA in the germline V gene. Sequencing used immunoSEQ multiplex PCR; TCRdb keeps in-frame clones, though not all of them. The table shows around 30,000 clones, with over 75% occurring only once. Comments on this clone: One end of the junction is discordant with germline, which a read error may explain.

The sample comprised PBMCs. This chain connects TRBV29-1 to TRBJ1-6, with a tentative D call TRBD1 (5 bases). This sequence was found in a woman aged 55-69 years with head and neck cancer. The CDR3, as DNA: TGCAGCGTTAAAGACAGCAACCCCCATTCACCCCTCCACTTT. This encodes CSVKDSNPHSPLHF.